Sequencing of this TCR beta chain was carried out in a study of shared clonotypes between healthy human individuals. Findings and caveats of the study: Shared clonotypes across all four donors exceeded non-shared ones in generation probability. For naive CD4 cells, roughly 5% of clonotypes were shared across a handful of donors.

Genomic DNA (from each subset) was split evenly across several immunoSEQ plates. Using immunoSEQ multiplex PCR, the repertoire was profiled, and TCRdb retains in-frame clones only, with some absent. The sample carries about 990,000 clones, about four fifths recorded once. Germline loops: CDR1 MNHEY, CDR2 SVGAGI. This CDR3 has 15 residues. V shed 6 bases and J 4 bases; nucleotides not matched to a gene: 8. Note on this clone: What it binds is unknown.

The clonotype originates from a man between 18 and 29 years old in good health. Some clones in this sample may be carry-over from other donors' samples. Sequencing used memory CD4+ T cells from PBMCs. The subset denotes: CD45RA-negative fraction. The chain joins TRBV6-5 to TRBJ2-1; 8 bases fit TRBD2. In DNA form, the CDR3 reads TGTGCCAGCAGCCAAACTAGCGGAGAATACAATGAGCAGTTCTTC. Translated: CASSQTSGEYNEQFF.